Listed here are 5 T cell receptor beta chains from one sample, sequenced in a study of naive and memory T cell subsets (TCRdb year 2017). Receptor libraries were prepared by UMI-ligation and nested PCR. Sequencing instrument: Illumina MiSeq. An equimolar mix of two oligonucleotides covering both TRBC1 and TRBC2 was used as the beta constant-region primer. TCRdb itself trimmed the public reads at Q25 with fastp, ran MiXCR and retained productive beta chains. CDR3 protein duplicates are merged, each entry listing the most common genes and DNA. The sample yields some 83,000 distinct CDR3 sequences; about an eighth were counted once. The top ten hold 0.75% to 0.95% of the sample. The sample comprised central memory CD4+ T cells from blood. Read against the paper, the sample's cell subset or site label means: central memory, CD45RA- CD27+. The receptors derive from a human donor in good health.

This clonotype was seen more than once but under ten times. The gene calls are TRBV11-2 and TRBJ1-1, with D perhaps matching TRBD1 (5 bases). Trimming shortened V by 5 bases and J by 8 bases, and 21 bases separated the two germline ends. The CDR3 has 15 residues. Looked up from germline, CDR1 is SGHAT and CDR2 is FQNNGV. The CDR3 spells CASSRYQAGPSEAFF. The CDR3 DNA reads as TGTGCCAGCAGCAGATACCAAGCAGGGCCCAGCGAAGCTTTCTTT. The full variable domain, with the rest looked up from reference TRBV11-2 and TRBJ1-1, is EAGVAQSPRYKIIEKRQSVAFWCNPISGHATLYWYQQILGQGPKLLIQFQNNGVVDDSQLPKDRFSAERLKGVDSTLKIQPAKLEDSAVYLCASSRYQAGPSEAFFGQGTRLTVV.

As concerns this clonotype: One junction end disagrees with the germline gene, perhaps due to a read error. The V gene is TRBV20-1, the J gene TRBJ2-1; D is possibly TRBD2 (5 bases). The germline V gene has CDR1 DFQATT and CDR2 SNEGSKA (reference sequence). The CDR3 is 15 residues long. The CDR3 here is CSTRPRIPDVNEQFF. The CDR3 DNA sequence: TGCAGTACTAGACCGCGTATTCCCGATGTGAATGAGCAGTTCTTC.

The V call is TRBV12-3 or TRBV12-4, the J call TRBJ1-1; D not resolved. There are 13 residues in the CDR3. V was trimmed by 3 bases and J by 5 bases, leaving 10 bases between them. CDR3 DNA: TGTGCCAGCAGTTTCCTTCGTGTGACTGAAGCTTTCTTT. It is translated as CASSFLRVTEAFF.

A few counts support this clonotype. V usage is TRBV7-2 and J usage is TRBJ2-1, with TRBD2 matching over 8 bases. The CDR3 is 14 amino acids. V trimming: 5 bases; J trimming: 12 bases; junction bases outside the gene matches: 12. In germline, CDR1 is SGHTA, CDR2 FQGNSA. As DNA, the CDR3 is TGTGCCAGCAGCCCTCGGACTAGCAGGGGCGGGCAGTTCTTC. It encodes CASSPRTSRGGQFF.

The V gene is TRBV7-7, the J gene TRBJ2-1; D may be TRBD1 or TRBD2 (5 bases each). The CDR3 totals 15 residues. CDR1 and CDR2 (germline): SSHAT, FNYEAQ (reference sequence). V was shortened by 3 bases and J by 3 bases, with 12 bases between the two germline ends. The CDR3 DNA reads as TGTGCCAGCAGCTTGGGGCCGGGGAGCTACAATGAGCAGTTCTTC. Encoded protein: CASSLGPGSYNEQFF.